This is a list of T cell receptor beta chains from one sample in a study of cytomegalovirus exposure and HLA in healthy donors. Measured with immunoSEQ multiplex PCR; TCRdb has only the in-frame clones, and not every one. The data show approximately 300,000 clones, roughly 87% seen once. Sequencing used PBMCs. Every receptor here comes from a woman aged 25 to 45 in good health and CMV-seropositive. Both conserved end residues are part of each CDR3. The D gene is left open where the match is weak. Size is stated for part of the rows, as once, few or many counts, or as a class when the clone is expanded.

TRBV4-2	.	TRBJ2-5	.	CASSQEGRGSGETQYF	TGTGCCAGCAGCCAAGAGGGTAGGGGCTCAGGAGAGACCCAGTACTTC
TRBV5-4	.	TRBJ1-5	few	CASSLETGEPQHF	TGTGCCAGCAGCTTGGAGACGGGGGAGCCCCAGCATTTT
TRBV25-1	.	TRBJ2-1	.	CASSESENYNEQFF	TGTGCCAGCAGTGAATCTGAGAACTACAATGAGCAGTTCTTC
TRBV5-4	TRBD2	TRBJ2-7	few	CASSLAGLAAYEQYF	TGTGCCAGCAGCTTGGCAGGACTAGCGGCCTACGAGCAGTACTTC
TRBV30	.	TRBJ1-1	.	CAWSVTAGTEAFF	TGTGCCTGGAGTGTAACGGCGGGGACTGAAGCTTTCTTT
TRBV25-1	TRBD1	TRBJ1-2	.	CASSGLEGAGNYGYTF	TGTGCCAGCAGTGGCTTGGAGGGGGCGGGTAACTATGGCTACACCTTC
TRBV27	.	TRBJ1-6	.	CASSLTVNSPLHF	TGTGCCAGCAGTTTGACAGTTAATTCACCCCTCCACTTT
TRBV19	TRBD1	TRBJ1-5	.	CAGGRTGNQPQHF	TGTGCCGGTGGTAGGACAGGTAATCAGCCCCAGCATTTT
TRBV7-2	.	TRBJ1-1	.	CASSLARMNTEAFF	TGTGCCAGCAGCTTAGCCCGGATGAACACTGAAGCTTTCTTT
TRBV6-5	.	TRBJ2-7	.	CASNNAGTGEQYF	TGTGCCAGCAATAATGCGGGTACCGGCGAGCAGTACTTC
TRBV2	.	TRBJ1-5	.	CASREIGDQPQHF	TGTGCCAGCAGAGAAATAGGGGATCAGCCCCAGCATTTT
TRBV9	.	TRBJ1-1	.	CASSPFADSNTEAFF	TGTGCCAGCAGCCCCTTCGCAGACAGCAACACTGAAGCTTTCTTT
TRBV5-1	.	TRBJ1-5	.	CASSLGRLIVGRRNEGGNQPQHF	TGCGCCAGCAGCTTGGGGCGTCTAATTGTGGGCCGTAGAAATGAGGGGGGCAATCAGCCCCAGCATTTT
TRBV29-1	.	TRBJ1-1	.	CSVGGQGRQAFF	TGCAGCGTTGGTGGGCAGGGAAGGCAAGCTTTCTTT
TRBV23-1	TRBD1	TRBJ1-5	.	CASSQPGQGAEQPQHF	TGCGCCAGCAGTCAACCGGGACAGGGGGCAGAGCAGCCCCAGCATTTT
TRBV6-6	.	TRBJ1-2	.	CASSYIATYGYTF	TGTGCCAGCAGTTACATAGCTACCTATGGCTACACCTTC
TRBV27	.	TRBJ2-6	.	CASSFGSGANVLTF	TGTGCCAGCAGTTTCGGCTCTGGGGCCAACGTCCTGACTTTC
TRBV2	TRBD1	TRBJ2-7	few	CASSDGTGFGEQYF	TGTGCCAGCAGTGATGGGACAGGGTTCGGCGAGCAGTACTTC
TRBV30	.	TRBJ1-1	few	CAWSPMNTEAFF	TGTGCCTGGAGCCCTATGAACACTGAAGCTTTCTTT
TRBV4-2	.	TRBJ2-1	few	CASSHDNEQFF	TGTGCCAGCAGCCATGACAATGAGCAGTTCTTC
TRBV20-1	.	TRBJ1-2	.	CSARQDYGYTF	TGCAGTGCTAGACAGGACTATGGCTACACCTTC
TRBV9	TRBD1	TRBJ2-3	.	CASSGDRVTDTQYF	TGTGCCAGCAGCGGGGACAGGGTAACAGATACGCAGTATTTT
TRBV29-1	TRBD1	TRBJ2-7	few	CSVEAGTGTYEQYF	TGCAGCGTTGAAGCCGGGACAGGGACCTACGAGCAGTACTTC
TRBV6-8	.	TRBJ1-2	.	CASSHIPGPPDYGYTF	TGTGCCAGCAGTCACATACCGGGGCCCCCAGACTATGGCTACACCTTC
TRBV11-2	.	TRBJ2-1	.	CASSLVGGVGNEQFF	TGTGCCAGCAGCCTCGTGGGGGGCGTGGGAAATGAGCAGTTCTTC
TRBV27	.	TRBJ2-7	.	CASSLQGSAYEQYF	TGTGCCAGCAGTTTACAGGGGTCGGCCTACGAGCAGTACTTC
TRBV4-2	.	TRBJ1-1	.	CASSPTPPGHLNTEAFF	TGTGCCAGCAGCCCCACTCCGCCGGGACACCTGAACACTGAAGCTTTCTTT
TRBV7-9	.	TRBJ1-4	.	CASSLAGGSVTNEKLFF	TGTGCCAGCAGCTTAGCGGGGGGATCCGTGACTAATGAAAAACTGTTTTTT